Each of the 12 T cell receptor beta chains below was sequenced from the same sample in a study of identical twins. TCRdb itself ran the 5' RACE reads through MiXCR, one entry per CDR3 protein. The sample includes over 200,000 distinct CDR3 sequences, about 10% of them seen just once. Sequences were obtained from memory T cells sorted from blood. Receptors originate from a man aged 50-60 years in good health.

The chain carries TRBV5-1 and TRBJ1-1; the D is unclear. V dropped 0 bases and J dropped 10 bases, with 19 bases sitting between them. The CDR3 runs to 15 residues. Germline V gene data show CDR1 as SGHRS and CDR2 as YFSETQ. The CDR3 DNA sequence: TGCGCCAGCAGCTTGGGGGATCTGGGCGGCAGAACAGCTTTCTTT. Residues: CASSLGDLGGRTAFF.

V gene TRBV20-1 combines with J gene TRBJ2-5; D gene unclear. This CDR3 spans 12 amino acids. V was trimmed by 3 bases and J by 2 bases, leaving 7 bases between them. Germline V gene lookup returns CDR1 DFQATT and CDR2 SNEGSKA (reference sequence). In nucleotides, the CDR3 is TGCAGTGCTAGGCCCGGACAAGAGACCCAGTACTTC. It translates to CSARPGQETQYF.

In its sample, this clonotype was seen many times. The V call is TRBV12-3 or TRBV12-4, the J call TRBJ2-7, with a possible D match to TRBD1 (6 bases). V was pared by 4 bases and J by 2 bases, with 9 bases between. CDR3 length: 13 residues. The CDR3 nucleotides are TGTGCCAGCAGTTCGGACAGTACCTACGAGCAGTACTTC. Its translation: CASSSDSTYEQYF.

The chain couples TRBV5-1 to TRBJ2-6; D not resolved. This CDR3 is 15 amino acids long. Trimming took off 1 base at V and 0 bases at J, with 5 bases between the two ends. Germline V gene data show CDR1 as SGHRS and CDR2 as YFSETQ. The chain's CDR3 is CASSLTVSGANVLTF. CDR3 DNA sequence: TGCGCCAGCAGCTTGACAGTCTCTGGGGCCAACGTCCTGACTTTC.

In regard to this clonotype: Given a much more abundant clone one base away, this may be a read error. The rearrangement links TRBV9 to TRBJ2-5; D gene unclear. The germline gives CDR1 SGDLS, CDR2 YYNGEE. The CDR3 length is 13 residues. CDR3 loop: CAGSVSIRKTQYF. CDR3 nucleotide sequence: TGTGCCGGCAGCGTATCCATACGGAAGACCCAGTACTTC.

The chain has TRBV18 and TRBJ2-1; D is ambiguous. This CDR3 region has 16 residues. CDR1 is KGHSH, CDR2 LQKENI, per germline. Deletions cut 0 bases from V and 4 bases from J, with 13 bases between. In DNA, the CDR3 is TGTGCCAGCTCACCACCGAGCCCAGAACAATACAATGAGCAGTTCTTC. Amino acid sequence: CASSPPSPEQYNEQFF.

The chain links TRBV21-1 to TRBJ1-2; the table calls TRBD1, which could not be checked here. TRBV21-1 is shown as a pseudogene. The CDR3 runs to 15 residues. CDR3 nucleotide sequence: TGTGCCAGCAGCCCACATGAGGACAGGGAGGCCGGCTACACCTTC. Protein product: CASSPHEDREAGYTF.

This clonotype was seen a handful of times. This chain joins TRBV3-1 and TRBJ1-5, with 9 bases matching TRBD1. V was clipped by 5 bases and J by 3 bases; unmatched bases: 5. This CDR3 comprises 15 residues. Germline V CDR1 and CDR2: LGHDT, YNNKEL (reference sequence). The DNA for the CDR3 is TGTGCCAGCAGCTCCGGGACAGGGTACAATCAGCCCCAGCATTTT. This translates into CASSSGTGYNQPQHF.

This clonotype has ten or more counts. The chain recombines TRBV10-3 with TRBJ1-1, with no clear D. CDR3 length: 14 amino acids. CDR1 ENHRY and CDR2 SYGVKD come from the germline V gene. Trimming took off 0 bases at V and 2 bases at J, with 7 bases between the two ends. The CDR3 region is CAISESGSNTEAFF. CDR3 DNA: TGTGCCATCAGTGAGTCGGGCAGTAACACTGAAGCTTTCTTT.

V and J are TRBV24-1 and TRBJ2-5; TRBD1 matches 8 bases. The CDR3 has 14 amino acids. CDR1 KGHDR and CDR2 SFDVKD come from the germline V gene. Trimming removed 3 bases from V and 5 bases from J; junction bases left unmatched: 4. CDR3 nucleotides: TGTGCCACCAGTGATACTTGGACAGGGGAGACCCAGTACTTC. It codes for CATSDTWTGETQYF.

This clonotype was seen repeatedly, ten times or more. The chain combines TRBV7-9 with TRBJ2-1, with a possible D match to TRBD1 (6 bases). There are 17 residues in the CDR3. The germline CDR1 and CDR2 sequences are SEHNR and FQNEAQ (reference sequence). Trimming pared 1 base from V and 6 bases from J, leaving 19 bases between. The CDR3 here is CASSLETRGLSSNEQFF. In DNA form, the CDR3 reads TGTGCCAGCAGCTTAGAAACCAGGGGCTTGAGTAGCAATGAGCAGTTCTTC.

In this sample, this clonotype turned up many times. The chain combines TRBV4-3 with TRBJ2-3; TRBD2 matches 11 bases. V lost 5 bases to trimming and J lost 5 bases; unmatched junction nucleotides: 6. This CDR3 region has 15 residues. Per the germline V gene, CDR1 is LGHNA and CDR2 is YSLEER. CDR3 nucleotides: TGCGCCAGCAGCGATAGCGGGGGGGCGTTAGATACGCAGTATTTT. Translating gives CASSDSGGALDTQYF.